This T cell receptor beta chain was found in a study of monozygotic twins with inflammatory bowel disease. UMIs were attached via template switching, each with a 6-nucleotide sample barcode. Each CDR3 protein gets one entry in TCRdb, which reprocessed the 5' RACE reads and gives no DNA. Its clone listing holds some 450,000 distinct CDR3 sequences. CDR3 size: 17 residues. Germline CDR1 SGHRS, CDR2 YFSETQ. Sequences were obtained from blood. The rearrangement joins TRBV5-1 to TRBJ2-3; checking the TCRdb D call of TRBD2 is not possible without DNA. The TCR originated in a human donor with ulcerative colitis or Crohn's disease, or a healthy co-twin of an affected twin (not recorded which). CDR3 amino acids: CASSPEGEVEGTDTQYF.